The table lists the clone carrying this T cell receptor beta chain with many counts. The CDR3 sequence is 16 residues long. The germline V gene encodes CDR1 LNHDA and CDR2 SQIVND (reference sequence). V was pared by 5 bases and J by 5 bases, with 8 bases of the junction left unmatched. The data are from a study of metastatic and nonmetastatic thyroid tumors. TCRdb re-called the PCR reads through MiXCR. This table has under 30,000 clones, more than 20% appearing once. Patients had received no treatment of any kind before thyroid surgery. V gene TRBV19 combines with J gene TRBJ2-5; 13 nucleotides align to TRBD2. The sequence was collected from a female donor with papillary thyroid cancer or a benign thyroid nodule (not recorded which). Some clones in this sample may be carry-over from other donors' samples. Material for sequencing was blood. CDR3 coding DNA: TGTGCCAGTAGTCTCGGGACTAGCGGGGTCGTGGAGACCCAGTACTTC. Encoded protein: CASSLGTSGVVETQYF.